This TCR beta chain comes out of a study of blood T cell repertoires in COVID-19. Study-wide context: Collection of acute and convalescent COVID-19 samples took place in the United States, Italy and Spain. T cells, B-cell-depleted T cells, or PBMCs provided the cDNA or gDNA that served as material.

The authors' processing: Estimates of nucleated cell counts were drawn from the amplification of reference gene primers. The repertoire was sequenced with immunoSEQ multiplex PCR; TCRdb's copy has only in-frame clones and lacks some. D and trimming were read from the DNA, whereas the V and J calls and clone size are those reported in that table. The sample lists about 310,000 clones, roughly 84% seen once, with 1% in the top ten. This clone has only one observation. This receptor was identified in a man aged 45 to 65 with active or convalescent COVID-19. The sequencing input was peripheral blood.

The CDR3 is CSVRPSMGGSSYNEQFF. CDR3 coding DNA: TGCAGCGTCCGCCCTTCCATGGGAGGATCCTCCTACAATGAGCAGTTCTTC. The genes are TRBV29-1 and TRBJ2-1; D perhaps matches TRBD2 (6 bases). The CDR3 is 17 residues long. Germline V gene lookup returns CDR1 SQVTM and CDR2 ANQGSEA. V lost 6 bases, J lost 0 bases, and 21 bases lay in between.